This is a list of T cell receptor beta chains from one sample in a study of breast tumors, draining lymph nodes, adjacent tissues. TCRdb analysed the multiplex PCR reads with MiXCR anew, one entry per CDR3 protein. The sample records approximately 300,000 distinct CDR3 sequences, around 31% being singletons. The specimen sequenced was axillary lymph node tissue. The receptors derive from a female donor with breast cancer. Some clones in this sample may be carry-over from other donors' samples. Each CDR3 is given with its conserved first and last residue. The order of the fields is D gene, CDR3 length, J gene, V gene, CDR3 protein. The D gene is left open where the match is weak.

- | 11 | TRBJ2-2 | TRBV10-3 | CAMGVDGELFF
- | 19 | TRBJ2-1 | TRBV12-3/TRBV12-4 | CASTRTGASGAEGYNEQFF
TRBD2 | 16 | TRBJ2-7 | TRBV9 | CASSLYEREGPGEQYF
- | 13 | TRBJ2-7 | TRBV4-2 | CASSQDARSEQYF
TRBD2 | 13 | TRBJ2-3 | TRBV7-9 | CASSVLAADTQYF
- | 13 | TRBJ2-5 | TRBV20-1 | CTSLLDSQETQYF
TRBD1 | 15 | TRBJ2-5 | TRBV14 | CASSLTGGKQETPYF
- | 15 | TRBJ1-5 | TRBV5-1 | CASSLWAGNNQPQHF
TRBD2 | 17 | TRBJ2-1 | TRBV20-1 | CSAPGTSGSGSYNEQFF
- | 13 | TRBJ1-2 | TRBV7-9 | CASSRPGRSGYTF
TRBD1 | 12 | TRBJ1-2 | TRBV10-3 | CATSTGGYGYTF
- | 15 | TRBJ1-4 | TRBV12-3/TRBV12-4 | CASSSPGRGGEKLFF
TRBD2 | 18 | TRBJ2-3 | TRBV7-9 | CASSPGLAGGGAYNEQYF
TRBD2 | 16 | TRBJ2-1 | TRBV13 | CASSLGRTSAYNEQFF
- | 15 | TRBJ2-5 | TRBV20-1 | CSVALPDPTQETQYF
- | 14 | TRBJ2-5 | TRBV14 | CASSQIGAGRTQYF
- | 14 | TRBJ1-6 | TRBV20-1 | CSARPLSYNPPLHF
- | 14 | - | TRBV2 | CASSLVRGADTQHF
- | 12 | TRBJ2-1 | TRBV20-1 | CSARDGKNEQFF
TRBD2 | 18 | TRBJ2-2 | TRBV5-4 | CASSLELAGGSYTGELFF
- | 16 | TRBJ2-1 | TRBV7-9 | CASSSGRAGSYNEQFF
TRBD1 | 16 | TRBJ2-7 | TRBV5-1 | CASSLEGGQGAHEQYF
TRBD1 | 15 | TRBJ2-7 | TRBV7-3 | CASSLNIGGPYEQYF
- | 13 | TRBJ1-6 | TRBV12-3/TRBV12-4 | CASSLSEDSPLHF
- | 15 | TRBJ2-2 | TRBV5-1 | CASSFGGAYTGELFF
- | 13 | TRBJ2-1 | TRBV15 | CATSTGSLHEQFF
TRBD2 | 15 | TRBJ2-1 | TRBV5-1 | CASSLAGGRSNEQFF
TRBD1 | 16 | TRBJ2-2 | TRBV10-3 | CAISGGTGVSAGELFF
- | 15 | TRBJ1-5 | TRBV5-5 | CASSLASLSNQPQHF
- | 15 | TRBJ2-3 | TRBV5-1 | CASSLDGTSTHTQYF
TRBD2 | 17 | TRBJ2-1 | TRBV20-1 | CSARDGLSAGVVFEQFF
TRBD2 | 17 | TRBJ2-3 | TRBV20-1 | CSARGLAGGPTLDTQYF
TRBD1 | 15 | TRBJ1-5 | TRBV10-3 | CAISLSGRGYQPQHF
- | 17 | TRBJ2-1 | TRBV7-6 | CASSSNRVGRGGNEQFF
- | 13 | TRBJ2-4 | TRBV11-2 | CASSLSAGTIQYF
TRBD1 | 14 | TRBJ1-5 | TRBV20-1 | CSGSTGDYDQPQHF
TRBD2 | 15 | TRBJ2-3 | TRBV20-1 | CSASPLAGGPDTQYF
- | 16 | TRBJ2-6 | TRBV30 | CAWKTDPMAGANVLTF
TRBD1 | 16 | TRBJ1-6 | TRBV20-1 | CSARKPQGAGDSPLHF
- | 16 | TRBJ2-2 | TRBV9 | CASSLSTGRRPGELFF
- | 11 | TRBJ2-5 | TRBV6-6 | CAAGHTETQYF
TRBD1 | 16 | TRBJ2-1 | TRBV3-1 | CASSQDRGSSYNEQFF
- | 13 | TRBJ2-1 | TRBV11-3 | CASSPDRNNEQFF
TRBD1 | 16 | TRBJ2-6 | TRBV29-1 | CSVQTGGFTGANVLTF
TRBD2 | 15 | TRBJ2-7 | TRBV11-3 | CASSDNGRGSYEQYF
- | 17 | TRBJ1-3 | TRBV9 | CASSVGRGPTSGNTIYF
- | 14 | TRBJ1-5 | TRBV5-6 | CASSLYVRGQPQHF
TRBD2 | 16 | TRBJ2-7 | TRBV9 | CASSVATGREKGEQYF